The 5 T cell receptor beta chains presented below share a single source sample, sequenced in a study of cytomegalovirus exposure and HLA in healthy donors. The data were produced by immunoSEQ multiplex PCR, yet TCRdb's version contains in-frame clones alone and is incomplete. Of 150,000 to 250,000 clones listed, approximately 80% are singletons. Sequenced sample: PBMCs. The receptors were gathered from a woman aged 25-40 years in good health and CMV-seropositive.

The chain has TRBV6-1 and TRBJ2-1; D is unresolved. Trimming stripped 3 bases from V and 4 bases from J, with 10 bases between. The CDR3 length is 14 residues. Per germline, CDR1 MNHNS and CDR2 SASEGT. The CDR3 protein is CASSDWREYNEQFF. The CDR3, as DNA: TGTGCCAGCAGTGATTGGAGAGAATACAATGAGCAGTTCTTC.

The genes are TRBV9 and TRBJ1-2, with TRBD1 as a possible D gene (5 bases). Germline CDR1 SGDLS, CDR2 YYNGEE. Trimming left V 4 bases short and J 4 bases short, with 20 bases between. This CDR3 is built from 16 residues. The CDR3 DNA sequence: TGTGCCAGCAGCTTACAGACTGCGGAGGGGAGCTATGGCTACACCTTC. This codes for CASSLQTAEGSYGYTF. The entire variable domain, with the rest obtained from reference TRBV9 and TRBJ1-2, is as follows: DSGVTQTPKHLITATGQRVTLRCSPRSGDLSVYWYQQSLDQGLQFLIQYYNGEERAKGNILERFSAQQFPDLHSELNLSSLELGDSALYFCASSLQTAEGSYGYTFGSGTRLTVV.

The chain joins TRBV12-5 to TRBJ2-1; D is ambiguous. Trimming took 4 bases from V and 4 from J, leaving 5 bases between them. Germline V CDR1 and CDR2: LGHNT, FRNRAP. This CDR3 has 12 residues. CDR3 bases: TGTGCTAGTGGTTCCCCGTACAATGAGCAGTTCTTC. Translated, it gives CASGSPYNEQFF.

This rearrangement joins TRBV27 to TRBJ2-1, with D maybe TRBD2 (5 bases). This CDR3 contains 16 residues. Germline V gene data show CDR1 as MNHEY and CDR2 as SMNVEV (reference sequence). V was clipped by 5 bases and J by 7 bases, with 21 bases between them. The CDR3 coding sequence is TGTGCCAGCAGTCACTATAGCGAGGAATGGAAAAATGAGCAGTTCTTC. Its translation: CASSHYSEEWKNEQFF.

The gene calls are TRBV11-3 and TRBJ2-3; 8 nucleotides align to TRBD2. With V trimmed by 1 base and J by 4 bases, 4 bases remained unmatched. The CDR3 totals 15 residues. Germline V gene data show CDR1 as SGHNT and CDR2 as YENEEA. The DNA for the CDR3 is TGTGCCAGCAGCTTAGTAGCGGGATTGGCAGATACGCAGTATTTT. Protein: CASSLVAGLADTQYF.